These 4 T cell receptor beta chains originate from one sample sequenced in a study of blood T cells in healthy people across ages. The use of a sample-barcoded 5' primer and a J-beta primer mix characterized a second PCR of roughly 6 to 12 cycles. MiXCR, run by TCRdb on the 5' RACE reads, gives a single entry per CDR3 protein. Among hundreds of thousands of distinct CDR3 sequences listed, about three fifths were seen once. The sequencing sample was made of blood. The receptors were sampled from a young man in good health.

Here the CDR3 DNA reads TGTGCCAGCAGCCAATGGGGGACAGGGCATAGGAACTATGGCTACACCTTC. Translated, it gives CASSQWGTGHRNYGYTF. V is TRBV3-1 and J is TRBJ1-2; 9 bases align to TRBD1. The germline V gene has CDR1 LGHDT and CDR2 YNNKEL (reference sequence). The V gene end was trimmed by 2 bases and the J gene end by 2 bases; junction bases not matched to a gene: 9. The CDR3 has 17 residues.

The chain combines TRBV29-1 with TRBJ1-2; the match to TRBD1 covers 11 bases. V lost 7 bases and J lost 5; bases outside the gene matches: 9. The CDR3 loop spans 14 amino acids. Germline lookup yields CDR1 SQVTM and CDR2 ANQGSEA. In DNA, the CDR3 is TGCAGCGCTGCCGGACAGGGGGCCATATATGGCTACACCTTC. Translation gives CSAAGQGAIYGYTF.

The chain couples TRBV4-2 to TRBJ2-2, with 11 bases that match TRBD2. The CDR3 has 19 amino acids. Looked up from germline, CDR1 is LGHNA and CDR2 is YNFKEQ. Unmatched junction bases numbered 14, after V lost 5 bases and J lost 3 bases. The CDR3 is CASSSRVPTSGADTGELFF. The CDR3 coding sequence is TGTGCCAGCAGCTCAAGGGTCCCGACTAGCGGGGCGGACACCGGGGAGCTGTTTTTT.

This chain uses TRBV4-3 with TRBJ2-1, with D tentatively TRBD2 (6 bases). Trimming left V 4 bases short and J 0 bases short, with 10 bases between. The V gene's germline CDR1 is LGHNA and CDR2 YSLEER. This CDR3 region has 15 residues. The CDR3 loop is CASSRGKSSYNEQFF. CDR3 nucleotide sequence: TGCGCCAGCAGCCGCGGGAAAAGCTCCTACAATGAGCAGTTCTTC.